This T cell receptor beta chain originates from a study of blood T cell repertoires in COVID-19. About the research overall: Acute and convalescent COVID-19 specimens originated in the United States, Italy and Spain. The analysed material was cDNA or gDNA that came from T cells, B-cell-depleted T cells, or PBMCs.

Participant-reported clinical history was the basis for cohort assignment. Trimming shortened V by 3 bases and J by 4 bases, and 15 bases separated the two germline ends. Germline lookup yields CDR1 ENHRY and CDR2 SYGVKD. The CDR3 loop spans 16 amino acids. As originally analysed: It was from reference gene primer amplification that nucleated cell counts were estimated. Produced via immunoSEQ multiplex PCR; TCRdb's table is partial and in-frame only. The V and J calls and the clone size are those of that table, but D and trimming were determined from the DNA. The sample carries about 250,000 clones, about 87% recorded once.

This clonotype was obtained from a woman between 50 and 59 years old who had recovered from COVID-19. The rearrangement uses TRBV10-3 and TRBJ2-2, with a possible D match to TRBD1 (5 bases). The source material was PBMCs or T cells enriched from blood (not recorded which). CDR3 sequence reads: CAISDSMGQGTGELFF. The CDR3 nucleotides are TGTGCCATCAGTGATTCTATGGGGCAGGGCACCGGGGAGCTGTTTTTT.